A single sample gave rise to the 18 T cell receptor beta chains below, sequenced in a study of blood T cells in healthy people across ages. Combining a sample-barcoded 5' primer with a J-beta primer mix, a second PCR ran for roughly 6 to 12 cycles. Via MiXCR, TCRdb re-called the 5' RACE reads, giving one row per CDR3 protein. The sample holds 730,000 or so distinct CDR3 sequences; roughly two fifths are singletons and the top ten take less than 25%. Sequencing input: blood. The receptors derive from a woman aged 55-75 years in good health.

This CDR3 is CASSYTQGDEQFF. The DNA of the CDR3 is TGTGCCAGCAGTTACACTCAGGGGGATGAGCAGTTCTTC. This chain uses TRBV6-6 with TRBJ2-1, with 7 bases aligning to TRBD1. The V segment lost 2 bases and the J segment 8 bases; nucleotides outside the gene matches: 3. From germline, CDR1 is MNHNY and CDR2 SVGAGI (reference sequence). This CDR3 contains 13 residues.

This clonotype was seen repeatedly, ten times or more. CDR3: CSVGGGAESYEQYF. CDR3 bases: TGCAGCGTTGGGGGTGGGGCTGAATCCTACGAGCAGTACTTC. This sequence joins TRBV29-1 and TRBJ2-7; a weak D match, TRBD1 (5 bases). Deletions cut 4 bases from V and 1 base from J, with 14 bases between. The length of the CDR3 is 14 residues. CDR1 and CDR2 (germline): SQVTM, ANQGSEA.

The J gene is TRBJ2-3, the V gene TRBV10-3; D is perhaps TRBD2 (6 bases). Germline lookup yields CDR1 ENHRY and CDR2 SYGVKD. V dropped 3 bases and J dropped 2 bases, with 9 bases sitting between them. The CDR3 is 14 residues long. The CDR3 DNA follows: TGTGCCATCAGTGACGGGGACTTCACAGATACGCAGTATTTT. It yields the protein CAISDGDFTDTQYF.

The rearrangement links TRBV18 to TRBJ1-1; D call uncertain. In germline, CDR1 is KGHSH, CDR2 LQKENI. The CDR3 loop spans 13 amino acids. V lost 3 bases, J lost 1 base, and 6 bases lay in between. CDR3 sequence reads: CASSPTQNTEAFF. The CDR3 DNA reads TGTGCCAGCTCACCGACACAGAACACTGAAGCTTTCTTT.

This clonotype was seen repeatedly, ten times or more. The gene calls are TRBV4-2 and TRBJ2-3, with 12 bases lining up with TRBD2. With 2 bases clipped from V and 2 bases from J, the junction kept 8 bases outside the gene matches. The CDR3 is 18 amino acids. Germline V gives CDR1 LGHNA, CDR2 YNFKEQ. The CDR3 sequence: CASSQQTGLAGHTDTQYF. CDR3 bases: TGTGCCAGCAGCCAACAAACCGGACTAGCGGGGCACACAGATACGCAGTATTTT.

Many counts were recorded for this clonotype. The V and J genes are TRBV20-1 and TRBJ1-5; TRBD1 aligns across 10 bases. Germline CDR1 and CDR2: DFQATT and SNEGSKA (reference sequence). The CDR3 loop spans 14 amino acids. V shed 6 bases and J 3 bases; nucleotides not matched to a gene: 5. The CDR3 here is CSAKTGGNNQPQHF. CDR3 DNA sequence: TGCAGTGCAAAGACAGGGGGCAACAATCAGCCCCAGCATTTT.

On this clonotype itself: Germline is not matched at one junction end, which may reflect a read error. The rearrangement uses TRBV7-9 and TRBJ1-1, with 9 bases that match TRBD1. The CDR3 sequence is 14 residues long. The germline V gene has CDR1 SEHNR and CDR2 FQNEAQ (reference sequence). CDR3 loop: CASSVGQGYTKAFF. CDR3 nucleotide sequence: TGTGCCAGCAGCGTGGGACAGGGATACACTAAAGCTTTCTTT.

About this clonotype: It may be a read error: a sequence one base away is much more abundant. The chain carries TRBV7-2 and TRBJ2-5; D remains ambiguous. V was cut by 5 bases and J by 11 bases, with 15 bases left in between. CDR3 size: 12 residues. CDR1 is SGHTA and CDR2 is FQGNSA in the germline V gene. The CDR3 DNA reads TGTGCCAGCAGCCCAGGTGGCGGCCCGCAGTACTTC. The encoded protein is CASSPGGGPQYF.

Note on this clonotype: This may arise from a read error, as a much more abundant clone is one base away. This sequence joins TRBV29-1 and TRBJ2-6; D is undetermined. Trimming stripped 4 bases from V and 0 bases from J, with 13 bases between. Germline V CDR1 and CDR2: SQVTM, ANQGSEA. The CDR3 loop spans 16 amino acids. CDR3 amino acids: CSVAGPGTSGANVLTF. CDR3 bases: TGCAGCGTTGCGGGTCCAGGCACCTCTGGGGCCAACGTCCTGACTTTC.

V gene TRBV14 combines with J gene TRBJ2-1; TRBD2 might be the D (5 bases). Trimming stripped 1 base from V and 2 bases from J, with 9 bases between. Germline CDR1 reads SGHDN; CDR2 reads FVKESK. CDR3 length equals 15 residues. The CDR3 nucleotides read TGTGCCAGCAGCCAAGGACCAGCGGCCTACAATGAGCAGTTCTTC. This sequence encodes CASSQGPAAYNEQFF.

This clonotype was found many times. The chain uses TRBV4-3 and TRBJ1-5, with a tentative D call TRBD1 (6 bases). CDR3 length: 15 residues. V was trimmed by 0 bases and J by 7 bases, leaving 13 bases between them. CDR1 LGHNA and CDR2 YSLEER come from the germline V gene. The CDR3 reads CASSQDLGGGQPQHF. The CDR3 region has the DNA TGCGCCAGCAGCCAAGATCTCGGGGGCGGACAGCCCCAGCATTTT.

The rearrangement uses TRBV7-8 and TRBJ2-1; 9 bases align to TRBD2. Germline CDR1 and CDR2: SGHVS and FQNEAQ. The CDR3 spans 13 residues. V shed 1 base and J 14 bases; nucleotides not matched to a gene: 6. The CDR3 loop is CASSLDPSGEEFF. The DNA of the CDR3 is TGTGCCAGCAGCTTAGATCCTAGCGGGGAGGAGTTCTTC.

The V gene is TRBV7-3, the J gene TRBJ2-1; the D is unclear. This CDR3 has 15 amino acids. The V gene lost 2 bases and the J gene lost 8 bases, with 16 bases spanning the gap. Germline values: CDR1 SGHTA, CDR2 FQGTGA. CDR3 DNA sequence: TGTGCCAGCAGCTTATCGCCCGGCGCTGGGGATGAGCAGTTCTTC. It yields the protein CASSLSPGAGDEQFF.

This clonotype was observed a handful of times. The chain recombines TRBV4-3 with TRBJ2-6, with unresolved D. The CDR3 is 15 amino acids. Germline values: CDR1 LGHNA, CDR2 YSLEER. V lost 2 bases to trimming and J lost 2 bases, with 7 bases between them. This CDR3 is CASSQSWAGANVLTF. The CDR3 DNA reads as TGCGCCAGCAGCCAATCCTGGGCTGGGGCCAACGTCCTGACTTTC.

The table lists this clonotype with many counts. The chain is built from TRBV10-3 and TRBJ2-1; D is undetermined. V was pared by 0 bases and J by 13 bases, with 13 bases between. This CDR3 region has 13 residues. Germline V lookup: CDR1 ENHRY, CDR2 SYGVKD. The CDR3 sequence is CAISESSQNSQFF. CDR3 coding DNA: TGTGCCATCAGTGAGTCGAGTCAGAATTCCCAGTTCTTC.

The CDR3 loop is CASSQPNTEAFF. The CDR3 DNA follows: TGTGCCAGCAGCCAACCGAACACTGAAGCTTTCTTT. V gene TRBV3-1 combines with J gene TRBJ1-1, with D uncertain. Germline assignment: CDR1 LGHDT and CDR2 YNNKEL (reference sequence). The CDR3 has 12 residues. Deletions cut 2 bases from V and 1 base from J, with 2 bases between. The whole variable domain, filled in from reference TRBV3-1 and TRBJ1-1, reads DTAVSQTPKYLVTQMGNDKSIKCEQNLGHDTMYWYKQDSKKFLKIMFSYNNKELIINETVPNRFSPKSPDKAHLNLHINSLELGDSAVYFCASSQPNTEAFFGQGTRLTVV.

The rearrangement uses TRBV12-3 or TRBV12-4 and TRBJ2-5; possibly TRBD2 for D (5 bases). The CDR3 is 16 amino acids. V was pared by 6 bases and J by 11 bases, with 28 bases between. The CDR3 nucleotides are TGTGCCAGCAGCGTCCGGACGGGAATCGCCTACAATGAGCAGTACTTC. Protein sequence: CASSVRTGIAYNEQYF.

V and J are TRBV4-1 and TRBJ2-7, with D perhaps TRBD1 (6 bases). CDR3 length equals 18 residues. The germline gives CDR1 MGHRA, CDR2 YSYEKL. Between the trimmed V and J ends, which lost 6 bases and 1 base, there was a span of 25 bases. The CDR3 DNA is TGCGCCAGCAGTCTACAGGAGGCAGGGGCCGCGACATCCTACGAGCAGTACTTC. This codes for CASSLQEAGAATSYEQYF.